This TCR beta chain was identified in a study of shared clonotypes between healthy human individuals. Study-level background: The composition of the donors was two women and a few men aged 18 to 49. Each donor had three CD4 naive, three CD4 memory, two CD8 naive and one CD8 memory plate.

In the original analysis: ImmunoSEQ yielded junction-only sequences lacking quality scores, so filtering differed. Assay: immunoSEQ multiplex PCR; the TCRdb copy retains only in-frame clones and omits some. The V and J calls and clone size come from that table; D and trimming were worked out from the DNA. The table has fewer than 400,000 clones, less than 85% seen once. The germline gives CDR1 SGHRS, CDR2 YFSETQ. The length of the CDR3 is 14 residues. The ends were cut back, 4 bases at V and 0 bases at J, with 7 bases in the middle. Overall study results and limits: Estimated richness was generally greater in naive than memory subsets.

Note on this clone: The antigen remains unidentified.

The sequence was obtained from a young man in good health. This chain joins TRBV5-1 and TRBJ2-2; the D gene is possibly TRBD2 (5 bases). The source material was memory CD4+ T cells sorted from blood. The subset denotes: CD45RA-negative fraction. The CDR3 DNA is TGCGCCAGCAGCCCACTAGCGAACACCGGGGAGCTGTTTTTT. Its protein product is CASSPLANTGELFF. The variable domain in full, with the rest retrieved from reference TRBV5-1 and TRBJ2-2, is KAGVTQTPRYLIKTRGQQVTLSCSPISGHRSVSWYQQTPGQGLQFLFEYFSETQRNKGNFPGRFSGRQFSNSRSEMNVSTLELGDSALYLCASSPLANTGELFFGEGSRLTVL.